This entry lists 17 T cell receptor beta chains sequenced from one sample in a study of regulatory T cells in long-lasting Graves disease. Time point meaning: newly diagnosed GD, antithyroid drugs for less than 3 months. There was RNA extracted from PBMCs, and the TCR library was made from it. iRepertoire HTBI primers and Arm-PCR of CDR3 regions built TCR beta libraries. One entry per CDR3 protein, called by TCRdb with MiXCR from the multiplex PCR reads. Of 300,000 to 400,000 distinct CDR3 sequences in the sample, 18% were seen once. The sequencing here drew on peripheral blood mononuclear cells (PBMCs), taken at new diagnosis, from a patient treated with antithyroid drugs. The receptors were gathered from a female donor with Graves disease.

This clonotype was seen many times. The V call is TRBV27, the J call TRBJ1-2; D is unclear. The germline CDR1 and CDR2 sequences are MNHEY and SMNVEV (reference sequence). The CDR3 has 13 residues. V was clipped by 0 bases and J by 2 bases, with 4 bases between them. The CDR3 DNA reads as TGTGCCAGCAGTTTATCGATAAACTATGGCTACACCTTC. This sequence encodes CASSLSINYGYTF.

This rearrangement joins TRBV5-8 to TRBJ1-5; 7 nucleotides agree with TRBD1. CDR1 and CDR2 (germline): SGHTS, YDEGEE. V lost 4 bases, J lost 4 bases, and 8 bases stayed unmatched. This CDR3 is built from 15 residues. The CDR3 region has the DNA TGTGCCAGCAGCCCCACAGGGGTGCTAAATCAGCCCCAGCATTTT. It is translated as CASSPTGVLNQPQHF.

This clonotype has more than one count but fewer than ten. V is TRBV28 and J is TRBJ1-3; D is undetermined. CDR3 length: 11 residues. Germline V gene data show CDR1 as MDHEN and CDR2 as SYDVKM. The CDR3 nucleotides are TGTGGGACGAACTCTGGAAACACCATATATTTT. Protein: CGTNSGNTIYF.

Ten or more counts support this clonotype. The genes are TRBV6-1 and TRBJ1-2, with D unclear. The germline gives CDR1 MNHNS, CDR2 SASEGT. Trimming took 5 bases from V and 5 from J, leaving 12 bases between them. The CDR3 is 13 residues long. DNA for the CDR3: TGTGCCAGCAGTCGAGGAGATCGGTATGGCTACACCTTC. Amino acids: CASSRGDRYGYTF.

There are many counts of this clonotype. This chain uses TRBV10-3 with TRBJ2-1; possible D gene TRBD2, 5 bases. CDR1 is ENHRY, CDR2 SYGVKD, per germline. V was clipped by 9 bases and J by 0 bases, with 9 bases between them. This CDR3 spans 13 amino acids. The CDR3 loop is CAIGRGSYNEQFF. As DNA, the CDR3 is TGTGCCATTGGCCGGGGCTCCTACAATGAGCAGTTCTTC.

There are many counts of this clonotype. This rearrangement joins TRBV6-5 to TRBJ2-2; 8 bases match TRBD1. Germline V lookup: CDR1 MNHEY, CDR2 SVGAGI. The CDR3 covers 17 residues. V was pared by 0 bases and J by 3 bases, with 6 bases of the junction left unmatched. CDR3 sequence reads: CASSYSPDRADTGELFF. In nucleotides, the CDR3 is TGTGCCAGCAGTTACTCCCCGGACAGGGCGGACACCGGGGAGCTGTTTTTT.

Comments on this clonotype: The CDR3 does not close with the conserved phenylalanine or tryptophan, likely indicating a read error. The chain is built from TRBV9 and TRBJ2-2, with D tentatively TRBD2 (6 bases). The germline V and J ends were trimmed by 0 bases and 0 bases, with 6 bases remaining between them. The CDR3 loop spans 15 amino acids. Germline CDR1 reads SGDLS; CDR2 reads YYNGEE. Written as DNA, the CDR3 is TGTGCCAGCAGCGTAGGGAGGGCGAACACCGGGGAGCTGTTTCTT. Translated: CASSVGRANTGELFL.

This rearrangement joins TRBV7-2 to TRBJ2-1, with D maybe TRBD1 (6 bases). Trimming pared 3 bases from V and 4 bases from J, leaving 13 bases between. Germline CDR1 reads SGHTA; CDR2 reads FQGNSA. The CDR3 length is 15 residues. As DNA, the CDR3 is TGTGCCAGCAGCTTCACAGGGCCCGATTACAATGAGCAGTTCTTC. Amino acid sequence: CASSFTGPDYNEQFF.

This chain uses TRBV20-1 with TRBJ1-2; 10 nucleotides agree with TRBD1. V dropped 5 bases and J dropped 6; count of bases not matched to a gene: 6. Germline V CDR1 and CDR2: DFQATT, SNEGSKA (reference sequence). The CDR3 runs 13 residues. CDR3 DNA sequence: TGCAGTGCTCGGTTAGGGACAGGGGATGGCTACACCTTC. This sequence encodes CSARLGTGDGYTF.

In its sample, this clonotype was seen a few times. The chain employs TRBV30 and TRBJ2-4; TRBD1 matches at 9 bases. The ends lost 5 bases at V and 0 bases at J; junction bases unmatched: 5. Germline loops: CDR1 GTSNPN, CDR2 SVGIG (reference sequence). This CDR3 is 15 amino acids long. CDR3 bases: TGTGCCTGGGGCACAGGGGGCCTAGCCAAAAACATTCAGTACTTC. It yields the protein CAWGTGGLAKNIQYF.

This clonotype was detected many times. The V gene is TRBV19, the J gene TRBJ2-1; D is unresolved. Germline CDR1 is LNHDA and CDR2 is SQIVND (reference sequence). V was cut by 3 bases and J by 6 bases, with 12 bases left in between. The CDR3 loop spans 14 amino acids. The CDR3 spells CASSIAKSPNEQFF. The DNA for the CDR3 is TGTGCCAGTAGTATCGCTAAGTCCCCCAATGAGCAGTTCTTC.

A note on this clonotype: This likely traces to a read error, being one base from a far larger clone. The chain employs TRBV11-2 and TRBJ2-5; D possibly corresponds to TRBD1 (5 bases). The V end was cut by 5 bases, the J end by 11 bases, with 24 bases between. This CDR3 is 15 amino acids long. CDR1 SGHAT and CDR2 FQNNGV come from the germline V gene. DNA for the CDR3: TGTGCCAGCAGCCACGGACATCACTCCTACAATGAGCAGTACTTC. This encodes CASSHGHHSYNEQYF.

This clonotype was observed at least ten times. V usage is TRBV6-1 and J usage is TRBJ1-5, with D hard to call. Trimming removed 4 bases at V and 1 base at J, with 11 bases between. Germline assignment: CDR1 MNHNS and CDR2 SASEGT. The CDR3 sequence is 15 residues long. The CDR3 is CASSGPTGSNQPQHF. DNA of the CDR3: TGTGCCAGCAGTGGACCGACTGGGAGCAATCAGCCCCAGCATTTT.

This clonotype was picked up many times. V usage is TRBV7-8 and J usage is TRBJ1-5; TRBD1 might be the D (6 bases). The germline V and J ends were trimmed by 6 bases and 1 base, with 13 bases remaining between them. Germline V gives CDR1 SGHVS, CDR2 FQNEAQ. The CDR3 is 15 residues long. The DNA of the CDR3 is TGTGCCAGCAGACTAACGGGGGGCAGCAATCAGCCCCAGCATTTT. It codes for CASRLTGGSNQPQHF.

This clonotype was counted at least ten times. The chain's CDR3 is CATSKQGSNQPQHF. CDR3 nucleotide sequence: TGTGCCACCAGCAAACAGGGGAGCAATCAGCCCCAGCATTTT. The V call is TRBV15, the J call TRBJ1-5; TRBD1 agrees at 7 bases. The CDR3 is 14 amino acids. CDR1 is LNHNV, CDR2 YYDKDF, per germline (reference sequence). V shed 4 bases, J shed 1 base, and the junction held 1 base outside the gene matches.

This clonotype was seen at least ten times. The V and J genes are TRBV18 and TRBJ1-6, with a possible D match to TRBD1 (5 bases). V was pared by 8 bases and J by 8 bases, with 10 bases between. There are 12 residues in the CDR3. CDR1 KGHSH and CDR2 LQKENI come from the germline V gene. The CDR3 bases are TGTGCCAGCGCTGGGGCGGATTCACCCCTCCACTTT. Amino acids: CASAGADSPLHF.

This clonotype was counted at least ten times. CDR3 bases: TGTGCCAGCAGCTTTTCCGGTACCCAGTACTTC. It codes for CASSFSGTQYF. This rearrangement joins TRBV12-3 or TRBV12-4 to TRBJ2-7; D not resolved. Between the trimmed V and J ends, which lost 6 bases and 10 bases, there was a span of 13 bases. The CDR3 length is 11 residues.